This TCR beta chain was identified during a study of T-cell reconstitution after alpha-beta-depleted transplantation in children. Preparation of the TCRbeta library involved a method that used unique molecular identifiers. MiXCR was run by TCRdb on the PCR reads, yielding one entry per CDR3 protein. The sample includes approximately 200,000 distinct CDR3 sequences, just over 14% of them seen just once. This clonotype was seen ten or more times. The CDR3 spans 14 residues. The germline CDR1 and CDR2 sequences are DFQATT and SNEGSKA (reference sequence). V shed 4 bases and J shed 4 bases, with 15 bases lying between them.

This clonotype was obtained from a human donor who donated a stem cell graft to a child with acute lymphoblastic leukemia. The sequencing here drew on PBMCs from the stem cell graft donor, taken from the stem cell graft. The V gene is TRBV20-1, the J gene TRBJ2-3, with D possibly matching TRBD2 (6 bases). CDR3 sequence (DNA): TGCAGTGCTAAGGAGGGAGAGGTGCCAGATACGCAGTATTTT. Translated, it gives CSAKEGEVPDTQYF.